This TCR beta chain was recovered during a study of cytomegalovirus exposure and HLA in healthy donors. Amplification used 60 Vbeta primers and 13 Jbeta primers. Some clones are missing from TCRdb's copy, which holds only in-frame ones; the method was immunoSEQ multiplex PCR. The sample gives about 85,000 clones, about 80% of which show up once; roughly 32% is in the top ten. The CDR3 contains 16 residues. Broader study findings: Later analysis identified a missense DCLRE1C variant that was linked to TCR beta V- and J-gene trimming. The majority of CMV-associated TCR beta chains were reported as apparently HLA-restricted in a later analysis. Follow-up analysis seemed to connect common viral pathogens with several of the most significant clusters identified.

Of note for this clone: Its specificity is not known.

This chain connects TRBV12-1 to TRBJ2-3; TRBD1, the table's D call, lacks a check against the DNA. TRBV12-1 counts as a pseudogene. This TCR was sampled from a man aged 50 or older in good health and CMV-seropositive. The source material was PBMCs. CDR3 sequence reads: CASSFEDSPHTDTQYF. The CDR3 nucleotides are TGTGCCAGCAGCTTTGAGGACAGCCCTCACACAGATACGCAGTATTTT.